The 8 T cell receptor beta chains below come from one sample, sequenced in a study of graft-versus-host responses after intestinal transplantation (dated by TCRdb to the early 2020s). The time point label here, explained by the study, means: cells obtained before transplantation from donor or recipient. Library preparation employed the immunoSEQ multiplex PCR assay. The source is immuneACCESS, and TCRdb retained only in-frame sequences with V and J called. Part of the clones is not carried over; for the studies checked, unresolved V genes explain less than half of this, and the remainder is unexplained. In this sample the table shows about 90,000 clones, roughly 91% of which occur a single time. 1.1% of the sample goes to the ten largest clones. These TCRs are of unknown antigen specificity. The source material was unstimulated CD8+ T cells sorted from spleen or lymph node cells, sampled before transplant. All receptors derive from a human donor who was the organ donor for an intestinal transplant.

V gene TRBV9 combines with J gene TRBJ1-2; D may be TRBD1 (5 bases). The CDR3 length is 17 residues. In germline, CDR1 is SGDLS, CDR2 YYNGEE. Trimming left V 5 bases short and J 2 bases short, with 22 bases between. The chain's CDR3 is CASSGDTFLRANYGYTF. The CDR3 DNA sequence: TGTGCCAGCAGTGGTGATACCTTTCTCAGGGCCAACTATGGCTACACCTTC.

V and J are TRBV2 and TRBJ1-1; no firm D call. This CDR3 spans 14 amino acids. Germline CDR1 is SNHLY and CDR2 is FYNNEI. V shed 8 bases and J shed 4 bases, with 17 bases lying between them. This chain's CDR3 is CASRTTTRGTEAFF. CDR3 bases: TGTGCCAGCCGCACCACCACACGCGGCACTGAAGCTTTCTTT.

This clone was found many times. V is TRBV7-6 and J is TRBJ1-1; 8 bases match TRBD1. The CDR3 contains 16 residues. In germline, CDR1 is SGHVS, CDR2 FNYEAQ. With 1 base clipped from V and 2 bases from J, the junction kept 6 bases outside the gene matches. The CDR3 sequence: CASSLGGQGINTEAFF. The CDR3 nucleotides read TGTGCCAGCAGCTTAGGTGGACAGGGAATTAACACTGAAGCTTTCTTT. Drawing the rest from reference TRBV7-6 and TRBJ1-1, the complete variable domain is GAGVSQSPRYKVTKRGQDVALRCDPISGHVSLYWYRQALGQGPEFLTYFNYEAQQDKSGLPNDRFSAERPEGSISTLTIQRTEQRDSAMYRCASSLGGQGINTEAFFGQGTRLTVV.

This chain connects TRBV6-6 to TRBJ2-7; unclear D gene. Germline V CDR1 and CDR2: MNHNY, SVGAGI (reference sequence). V lost 4 bases and J lost 2, with 9 bases in between. The CDR3 extends over 13 amino acids. The CDR3 DNA sequence: TGTGCCAGCAGTTTTCAGATTACCTACGAGCAGTACTTC. Translated, it gives CASSFQITYEQYF.

V usage is TRBV28 and J usage is TRBJ2-3; D gene unclear. Trimming pared 6 bases from V and 8 bases from J, leaving 12 bases between. The CDR3 is 12 amino acids. Per germline, CDR1 MDHEN and CDR2 SYDVKM. The CDR3: CASSPGGLTQYF. In nucleotides, the CDR3 is TGTGCCAGCAGCCCCGGTGGGCTTACGCAGTATTTT.

This chain joins TRBV27 and TRBJ2-7; maybe TRBD2 (5 bases). The CDR3 consists of 13 residues. The germline V gene has CDR1 MNHEY and CDR2 SMNVEV (reference sequence). V shed 3 bases and J shed 5 bases, with 11 bases lying between them. The CDR3 nucleotides read TGTGCCAGCAGTTTCTCCGGGAAGCACGAGCAGTACTTC. This sequence encodes CASSFSGKHEQYF.

The chain links TRBV6-5 to TRBJ1-4; no clear D. V lost 2 bases and J 3 bases, leaving 10 bases between the germline ends. CDR3 size: 15 residues. CDR1 and CDR2 (germline): MNHEY, SVGAGI. CDR3 sequence (DNA): TGTGCCAGCAGTTACCAGGCGTCCCCTAATGAAAAACTGTTTTTT. It encodes CASSYQASPNEKLFF.

This clone was seen only once. The chain combines TRBV19 with TRBJ2-7; D is perhaps TRBD2 (6 bases). The CDR3 is 13 residues long. Between the trimmed V and J ends, which lost 5 bases and 1 base, there was a span of 9 bases. Looked up from germline, CDR1 is LNHDA and CDR2 is SQIVND (reference sequence). The CDR3 region has the DNA TGTGCCAGTAGTTCAGGAGGGTCCTACGAGCAGTACTTC. Its protein is CASSSGGSYEQYF.